This TCR beta chain appears in the sequencing data of a study of monozygotic twins with cystic fibrosis. The study's findings and limits: Nucleotide-identical clonotype sharing was significantly higher within monozygotic CF twin pairs than between unrelated CF individuals. Shared CDR3 numbers were not associated with age, concordance or severity. J usage was most co-twin-similar in 8 of 16 pairs, V in 13. Low clonality (median 0.0095) suggested a mostly naive repertoire.

Remarks on this clone: The antigen remains unidentified.

Produced via immunoSEQ multiplex PCR; TCRdb's table is partial and in-frame only. The data hold over 9,500 clones, with more than 95% observed a single time. This receptor was taken from a boy aged 10-17 years with cystic fibrosis. Sequencing used blood.

The chain's CDR3 is CASSYYFRGEYGYTF. CDR3 DNA sequence: TGTGCCAGCAGTTACTACTTCAGGGGGGAGTATGGCTACACCTTC. The V gene is TRBV6-5, the J gene TRBJ1-2, with 7 nucleotides matching TRBD1. Germline V gene lookup returns CDR1 MNHEY and CDR2 SVGAGI. The CDR3 is 15 amino acids. After removal of 1 base from V and 5 bases from J, the junction contained 7 bases not matched to a gene.